Sequencing of this TCR beta chain was carried out in a study of regulatory T cells in long-lasting Graves disease. Construction of TCR beta libraries relied on iRepertoire HTBI primers and on Arm-PCR targeting CDR3 regions. TCRdb redid the calling of the multiplex PCR reads with MiXCR, one entry per CDR3 protein. Of about 470,000 distinct CDR3 sequences in the sample, about a fifth are singletons; the top ten hold about 7.8%. The CDR3 has 18 amino acids. J lost 6 bases, V lost 5 bases, and 14 bases had no gene match. Germline V gives CDR1 SEHNR, CDR2 FQNEAQ (reference sequence). Time point denoted: persistent/refractory GD, antithyroid drugs over 5 years with positive TRAb. Generation of the TCR library employed RNA extracted from PBMCs.

This sequence originates from a female donor with Graves disease. Sequencing used peripheral blood mononuclear cells (PBMCs), obtained when the disease was refractory, from a patient treated with antithyroid drugs. The chain employs TRBV7-9 and TRBJ2-2, with 11 positions matching TRBD2. Here the CDR3 reads CASSPPGGLAVRAGELFF. The CDR3 nucleotides are TGTGCCAGCAGCCCTCCGGGGGGACTAGCGGTGCGGGCCGGGGAGCTGTTTTTT.